Detailed here is one T cell receptor (beta chain). The sample is drawn from a study of PD-L1 blockade in urothelial cancer. Study-level information: Patients previously received 0 to 3 chemotherapy regimens. The researchers analyzed blood 3 weeks (second dose) and 6 weeks after treatment start.

The time point is: peripheral blood 6 weeks after treatment start. Every PCR was spiked with synthetic TCR analog templates. Clones were sequenced by immunoSEQ multiplex PCR, and TCRdb holds only the in-frame ones, with some missing. The sample lists 80,000 to 95,000 clones; less than 90% were seen once. The CDR3 totals 15 residues. Trimming shortened V by 4 bases and J by 4 bases, and 15 bases separated the two germline ends. Source: PBMCs, taken around atezolizumab (anti-PD-L1) treatment. The source of this sequence is a man between 65 and 85 years old with urothelial cancer. The V gene is TRBV5-3, the J gene TRBJ1-5; D is undetermined. TRBV5-3 is reported as an ORF; its role is uncertain. The CDR3 sequence: CARSRRLNRNQPQHF. CDR3 in DNA: TGTGCCAGAAGCCGCCGCCTCAATCGGAATCAGCCCCAGCATTTT.